This is a list of T cell receptor beta chains from one sample in a study of shared clonotypes between healthy human individuals. Using immunoSEQ multiplex PCR, the repertoire was profiled, and TCRdb retains in-frame clones only, with some absent. In the table there are about 340,000 clones, 73% of which are singletons. The sequenced material came from memory CD4+ T cells sorted from blood. The source is a young man in good health. The CDR3 runs from the conserved cysteine through the conserved F or W. Each record gives: clone size, J gene, D gene, V gene, CDR3 DNA, CDR3 protein. A D gene is named only where the DNA matches it firmly. Size values are once, few and many counts, or a class for expanded clones, and some rows have none.

NA,TRBJ2-5,NA,TRBV10-3,TGTGCCGTTGGACAACAACAAGAGACCCAGTACTTC,CAVGQQQETQYF
NA,TRBJ2-2,TRBD1,TRBV19,TGTGCCAGTAGTATAACAGGGGCGTACACCGGGGAGCTGTTTTTT,CASSITGAYTGELFF
NA,TRBJ2-7,TRBD1,TRBV5-1,TGCGCCAGCAGCTTGGCCGGGACAGACGAGCAGTACTTC,CASSLAGTDEQYF
NA,TRBJ1-1,NA,TRBV5-1,TGCGCCAGCAGGGAGGGGGTAAATACTGAAGCTTTCTTT,CASREGVNTEAFF
NA,TRBJ2-5,NA,TRBV21-1,TGTGCCAGCAGCAAGCACAGGGGGCCCGTCGAGACCCAGTACTTC,CASSKHRGPVETQYF
few,TRBJ2-3,NA,TRBV19,TGTGCCAGTAGTAGGACCCACGCCGTGGGAGATACGCAGTATTTT,CASSRTHAVGDTQYF
NA,TRBJ1-2,NA,TRBV9,TGTGCCAGCAGCCCGCGGACTGGAAACTATGGCTACACCTTC,CASSPRTGNYGYTF
few,TRBJ1-1,NA,TRBV9,TGTGCCAGCAGCGAGACAACTTTGAACACTGAAGCTTTCTTT,CASSETTLNTEAFF
once,TRBJ2-2,NA,TRBV4-1,TGCGCCAGCAGCCAAGTCGGGGAGCTGTTTTTT,CASSQVGELFF
NA,TRBJ1-5,TRBD1,TRBV28,TGTGCCAGCAGTTTATACGGCCAGGGGGTCAGCAATCAGCCCCAGCATTTT,CASSLYGQGVSNQPQHF
NA,TRBJ1-1,NA,TRBV4-1,TGCGCCAGCAGCCAAGGGGGTGCGTACAGGACTTCCATGAACACTGAAGCTTTCTTT,CASSQGGAYRTSMNTEAFF
NA,TRBJ1-1,TRBD1,TRBV18,TGTGCCAGCTCACCGGGACAGGGGATGAACACTGAAGCTTTCTTT,CASSPGQGMNTEAFF
many,TRBJ2-7,TRBD2,TRBV7-7,TGTGCTAGCAGCTTAGGCCTAGCGGGGTACGAGCAGTACTTC,CASSLGLAGYEQYF
NA,TRBJ2-2,TRBD1,TRBV30,TGTGCCTGGCGGACCCAGGGGGCCTCCGGGGAGCTGTTTTTT,CAWRTQGASGELFF
NA,TRBJ1-2,NA,TRBV6-4,TGTGCCAGCAGTGTCCGGGAGGGGTATGGCTACACCTTC,CASSVREGYGYTF
many,TRBJ1-2,NA,TRBV29-1,TGCAGCGTTGACACGGGCTACACCTTC,CSVDTGYTF
NA,TRBJ1-6,NA,TRBV4-3,TGCGCCAGCAGCCAAGGAGGACAAAAAAATTCACCCCTCCACTTT,CASSQGGQKNSPLHF
few,TRBJ2-5,NA,TRBV18,TGTGCCAGCTCAACGGGCCATCAAGAGACCCAGTACTTC,CASSTGHQETQYF
NA,TRBJ1-1,NA,TRBV28,TGTGAATCCCGGGGGAGGATGAACACTGAAGCTTTCTTT,CESRGRMNTEAFF
NA,TRBJ2-1,NA,TRBV5-1,TGCGCCAGCAGCCCCCACTCGGGGAGCGGCTCCTACAATGAGCAGTTCTTC,CASSPHSGSGSYNEQFF
NA,TRBJ2-7,NA,TRBV28,TGTGCCAGCAGTTTCGTGGGGAACGACTACGAGCAGTACTTC,CASSFVGNDYEQYF
NA,TRBJ1-4,TRBD1,TRBV30,TGTGCTGTACAGATCACAGGGGATACGGAAAAACTGTTTTTT,CAVQITGDTEKLFF
once,TRBJ2-1,NA,TRBV30,TGTGCCTGGAGTCGGCGGCCCTACAATGAGCAGTTCTTC,CAWSRRPYNEQFF
NA,TRBJ2-1,NA,TRBV5-1,TGCGCCAGCAGCTTAGTGGTGGGCTCCTACAATGAGCAGTTCTTC,CASSLVVGSYNEQFF
NA,TRBJ1-2,NA,TRBV6-1,TGTGCCAGCAGCCCTGACGGGAACTATGGCTACACCTTC,CASSPDGNYGYTF
NA,TRBJ2-7,NA,TRBV7-9,TGTGCCAGCAGCTTAGCGGGGCCACCCTACGAGCAGTACTTC,CASSLAGPPYEQYF
NA,TRBJ1-2,NA,TRBV5-1,TGCGCCAGCAGCCCGCGGAGGGAGGATGGCTACACCTTC,CASSPRREDGYTF
NA,TRBJ1-3,NA,TRBV29-1,TGCAGCGTTGACAGGGGAGGAAACACCATATATTTT,CSVDRGGNTIYF
NA,TRBJ2-1,TRBD1,TRBV10-3,TGTGCCATCAACCAGGACAGGGCCTACAATGAGCAGTTCTTC,CAINQDRAYNEQFF
NA,TRBJ2-3,NA,TRBV20-1,TGCAGTGCTAGAGTGGATACGCAGTATTTT,CSARVDTQYF
NA,TRBJ2-3,NA,TRBV7-9,TGTGCCAGCAGCTTAAAGATACCGGGAGTCCGCACAGATACGCAGTATTTT,CASSLKIPGVRTDTQYF
once,TRBJ2-3,TRBD2,TRBV9,TGTGCCAGCAGTGAGCGAGCGGGAGGGTCAGATACGCAGTATTTT,CASSERAGGSDTQYF
NA,TRBJ2-7,NA,TRBV6-1,TGTGCCAGCAGCCTGACTAGATTGGAGCAGTACTTC,CASSLTRLEQYF
NA,TRBJ1-1,NA,TRBV5-1,TGCGCCAGCAGCCCACAGACAGGGAACACTGAAGCTTTCTTT,CASSPQTGNTEAFF
NA,TRBJ2-4,NA,TRBV15,TGTGCCACCAGCAGAGGGGGGACGGAGAGCAACATTCAGTACTTC,CATSRGGTESNIQYF
NA,TRBJ2-3,NA,TRBV29-1,TGCAGCGTTGGGGCAGGATTGAGGACAGATACGCAGTATTTT,CSVGAGLRTDTQYF
once,TRBJ1-1,NA,TRBV28,TGTGCCAGCAGTTACACTGAAGCTTTCTTT,CASSYTEAFF
NA,TRBJ2-5,NA,TRBV6-1,TGTGCCACCCGTCGGGAGCTCGTTGAGACCCAGTACTTC,CATRRELVETQYF
few,TRBJ2-2,NA,TRBV4-1,TGCGCCAGCAGCCAGGCAAACATGGGGTTTACCGGGGAGCTGTTTTTT,CASSQANMGFTGELFF
NA,TRBJ2-3,TRBD1,TRBV27,TGTGCCAGCAGTTTGACAGGGTCTAGCACAGATACGCAGTATTTT,CASSLTGSSTDTQYF
once,TRBJ2-2,NA,TRBV27,TGTGCCAGCAGTCGAAAACCGGTACAGACCGGGGAGCTGTTTTTT,CASSRKPVQTGELFF
NA,TRBJ1-1,TRBD1,TRBV18,TGTGCCAGCTCAGGCGACAGGGGGCGGACTGAAGCTTTCTTT,CASSGDRGRTEAFF
NA,TRBJ2-3,TRBD2,TRBV27,TGTGCCAGCAGTTTGAGTAGCGGGAGCGCAGATACGCAGTATTTT,CASSLSSGSADTQYF
many,TRBJ2-2,NA,TRBV18,TGTGCCAGCTCATCGCAAGGGAACACCGGGGAGCTGTTTTTT,CASSSQGNTGELFF
NA,TRBJ1-4,NA,TRBV7-2,TGTGCCAGCAGCTTACCCCCAGCTAATGAAAAACTGTTTTTT,CASSLPPANEKLFF
NA,TRBJ1-3,NA,TRBV29-1,TGCAGCGTTCGTGACAGGCAGCAAGGGCTCTCTGGAAACACCATATATTTT,CSVRDRQQGLSGNTIYF
NA,TRBJ2-5,NA,TRBV11-2,TGTGCCAGCAGCTTTAACAACCAAGAGACCCAGTACTTC,CASSFNNQETQYF
NA,TRBJ1-1,NA,TRBV29-1,TGCAGCGTGGTGGCTAGGCAGGTGAACACTGAAGCTTTCTTT,CSVVARQVNTEAFF
NA,TRBJ2-3,NA,TRBV7-2,TGTGCCAGCAGCTTCGACAGGAGCACAGATACGCAGTATTTT,CASSFDRSTDTQYF
NA,TRBJ2-7,NA,TRBV7-6,TGTGCCAGCAGCTTAGTCGAAAACCTCGAGCAGTACTTC,CASSLVENLEQYF
few,TRBJ2-3,TRBD2,TRBV6-1,TGTGCCAGCAGTCCTAGCGGGGTCACAGATACGCAGTATTTT,CASSPSGVTDTQYF
NA,TRBJ1-1,TRBD1,TRBV6-6,TGTGCCAGCTCCCGGGACAGGGTTGACACTGAAGCTTTCTTT,CASSRDRVDTEAFF
NA,TRBJ2-1,NA,TRBV7-3,TGTGCCAGCAGCTTACGTGGACAGAATTACAATGAGCAGTTCTTC,CASSLRGQNYNEQFF